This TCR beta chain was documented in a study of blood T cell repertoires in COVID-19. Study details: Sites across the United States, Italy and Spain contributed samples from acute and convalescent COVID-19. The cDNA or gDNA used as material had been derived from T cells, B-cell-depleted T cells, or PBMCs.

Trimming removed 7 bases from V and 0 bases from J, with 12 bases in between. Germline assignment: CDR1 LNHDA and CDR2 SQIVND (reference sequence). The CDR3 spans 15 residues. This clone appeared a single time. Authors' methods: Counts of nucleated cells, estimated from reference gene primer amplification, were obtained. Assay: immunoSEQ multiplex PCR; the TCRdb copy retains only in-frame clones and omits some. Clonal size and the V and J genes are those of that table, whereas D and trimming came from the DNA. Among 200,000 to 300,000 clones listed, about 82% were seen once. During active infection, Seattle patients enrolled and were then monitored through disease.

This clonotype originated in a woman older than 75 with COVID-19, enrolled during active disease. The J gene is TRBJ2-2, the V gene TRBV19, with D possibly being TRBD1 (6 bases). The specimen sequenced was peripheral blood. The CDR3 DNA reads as TGTGCCAGTACCTCACAGGGAACGAACACCGGGGAGCTGTTTTTT. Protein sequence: CASTSQGTNTGELFF.